The 21 T cell receptor beta chains presented below share a single source sample, sequenced in a study of OX40 agonist ivuxolimab in advanced cancers. Only in-frame clones appear in the TCRdb table, and some are missing; sequencing was by immunoSEQ multiplex PCR. The sample holds about 98,000 clones, around 92% seen once. This specimen was CD4+ or CD8+ T cells sorted from blood, taken in a trial of the OX40 agonist ivuxolimab. These receptors all come from an adult with an advanced solid tumor such as melanoma, head and neck, liver or kidney cancer.

To note about this clone: At one end the junction does not follow the germline gene, possibly because of a read error. The chain couples TRBV30 to TRBJ1-2; D may be TRBD1 (5 bases). Germline V gene data show CDR1 as GTSNPN and CDR2 as SVGIG (reference sequence). The CDR3 covers 11 residues. CDR3 DNA sequence: TGTGCCTGGAGTATCCTTAGACAGCTCCTCTTC. It codes for CAWSILRQLLF.

The rearrangement links TRBV5-1 to TRBJ2-1, with 8 nucleotides matching TRBD2. Germline CDR1 and CDR2: SGHRS and YFSETQ. The CDR3 runs 16 residues. With V trimmed by 4 bases and J by 7 bases, 13 bases remained unmatched. The CDR3 nucleotides read TGCGCCAGCAGCCCCCGACTCGGAGCGGGAGAAAATGAGCAGTTCTTC. Protein sequence: CASSPRLGAGENEQFF.

J is TRBJ2-7 and V is TRBV6-1; 10 nucleotides agree with TRBD2. Germline loops: CDR1 MNHNS, CDR2 SASEGT. Trimming cost V 4 bases and J 3 bases; bases outside gene matches: 6. The CDR3 contains 15 residues. The CDR3 here is CASSVGLAVLYEQYF. Written as DNA, the CDR3 is TGTGCCAGCAGTGTCGGACTAGCGGTGCTCTACGAGCAGTACTTC.

The chain couples TRBV4-3 to TRBJ1-5; a possible D gene is TRBD1 (6 bases). From germline, CDR1 is LGHNA and CDR2 YSLEER. The CDR3 is 15 amino acids. V was trimmed by 8 bases and J by 5 bases, leaving 19 bases between them. The CDR3, as DNA: TGCGCCAGCTCAAACAGGGAACTCGGATATCAGCCCCAGCATTTT. It codes for CASSNRELGYQPQHF.

The J gene is TRBJ1-1, the V gene TRBV7-9, with D possibly being TRBD1 (5 bases). Germline V lookup: CDR1 SEHNR, CDR2 FQNEAQ (reference sequence). CDR3 length: 11 amino acids. Trimming removed 5 bases from V and 10 bases from J, with 11 bases in between. The CDR3 loop is CASSPRGVAFF. For the CDR3, the DNA is TGTGCCAGCAGCCCCCGGGGGGTAGCTTTCTTT.

The rearrangement joins TRBV4-3 to TRBJ1-3, with D tentatively TRBD1 (5 bases). V was clipped by 0 bases and J by 4 bases, with 13 bases between them. Per the germline V gene, CDR1 is LGHNA and CDR2 is YSLEER. This CDR3 spans 16 amino acids. The CDR3 DNA reads as TGCGCCAGCAGCCAAGACGCAGGGCCGAAAGGAAACACCATATATTTT. It translates to CASSQDAGPKGNTIYF.

This clone was observed a few times. The same CDR3 arises from other DNA sequences in this sample as well. The chain combines TRBV6-5 with TRBJ2-3; no reliable D call. The CDR3 runs 11 residues. V lost 5 bases, J lost 3 bases, and 3 bases lay in between. In germline, CDR1 is MNHEY, CDR2 SVGAGI. This chain's CDR3 is CASSVTDTQYF. As DNA, the CDR3 is TGTGCCAGCAGTGTAACAGATACGCAGTATTTT.

The chain couples TRBV18 to TRBJ2-3, with D possibly being TRBD1 (6 bases). The CDR3 contains 17 residues. Germline V CDR1 and CDR2: KGHSH, LQKENI. The V gene lost 6 bases and the J gene lost 1 base, with 20 bases spanning the gap. CDR3 coding DNA: TGTGCCAGCTCTGGACAGCCCGGCCCCCTTGGCACAGATACGCAGTATTTT. Protein: CASSGQPGPLGTDTQYF.

This clone was recorded a few times. V usage is TRBV7-9 and J usage is TRBJ2-3; D is undetermined. Trimming shortened V by 3 bases and J by 2 bases, and 0 bases separated the two germline ends. The V gene's germline CDR1 is SEHNR and CDR2 FQNEAQ (reference sequence). This CDR3 contains 11 residues. The CDR3 nucleotides read TGTGCCAGCAGCTTCACAGATACGCAGTATTTT. Amino acid sequence: CASSFTDTQYF.

The chain employs TRBV5-4 and TRBJ2-3; 13 nucleotides agree with TRBD2. Trimming took 6 bases from V and 4 from J; bases not matched to a gene: 2. This CDR3 is built from 14 residues. The V gene's germline CDR1 is SGHNT and CDR2 YYREEE (reference sequence). The CDR3 sequence: CASTTSGGSDTQYF. In DNA, the CDR3 is TGTGCCAGCACGACTAGCGGGGGGTCAGATACGCAGTATTTT.

This chain connects TRBV30 to TRBJ1-5; D unclear. This CDR3 region has 14 residues. Germline loops: CDR1 GTSNPN, CDR2 SVGIG (reference sequence). V was shortened by 1 base and J by 1 base, with 8 bases between the two germline ends. The CDR3 DNA reads TGTGCCTGGAGTGCGACCGTAAGCAATCAGCCCCAGCATTTT. It codes for CAWSATVSNQPQHF.

The J gene is TRBJ1-3, the V gene TRBV28; D not resolved. The germline gives CDR1 MDHEN, CDR2 SYDVKM. The V gene lost 5 bases and the J gene lost 2 bases, with 25 bases spanning the gap. This CDR3 comprises 19 residues. CDR3 sequence reads: CASSPPPSWRKFPGNTIYF. The CDR3 DNA follows: TGTGCCAGCAGTCCCCCCCCGTCTTGGAGGAAATTCCCTGGAAACACCATATATTTT.

This rearrangement joins TRBV4-1 to TRBJ2-2; D is ambiguous. V was shortened by 5 bases and J by 5 bases, with 9 bases between the two germline ends. Germline CDR1 MGHRA, CDR2 YSYEKL. This CDR3 is built from 13 residues. CDR3 nucleotides: TGCGCCAGCAGCGGACGGCGGACCGGGGAGCTGTTTTTT. Its protein product is CASSGRRTGELFF.

J is TRBJ1-5 and V is TRBV27, with D uncertain. CDR3 size: 15 residues. The germline gives CDR1 MNHEY, CDR2 SMNVEV (reference sequence). V lost 3 bases to trimming and J lost 5 bases, with 14 bases between them. For the CDR3, the DNA is TGTGCCAGCAGTTTTAGCGGATTTGGATATCAGCCCCAGCATTTT. As protein: CASSFSGFGYQPQHF.

V gene TRBV7-2 combines with J gene TRBJ2-3, with a weak D call TRBD2 (5 bases). The V end lost 5 bases, the J end lost 6 bases, and 12 bases lay between the germline ends. Germline lookup yields CDR1 SGHTA and CDR2 FQGNSA. The CDR3 length is 13 residues. Here the CDR3 DNA reads TGTGCCAGCAGCATTAGGCGAGGGGATACGCAGTATTTT. Translated: CASSIRRGDTQYF.

This clone appeared once. This rearrangement joins TRBV10-3 to TRBJ2-7; D gene unclear. Germline V lookup: CDR1 ENHRY, CDR2 SYGVKD. The length of the CDR3 is 13 residues. Trimming stripped 6 bases from V and 4 bases from J, with 13 bases between. The CDR3 sequence: CAISAFPLYEQYF. CDR3 nucleotide sequence: TGTGCCATCAGCGCCTTTCCCCTTTACGAGCAGTACTTC.

The V gene is TRBV5-1, the J gene TRBJ1-2; 7 bases are a match to TRBD1. V dropped 3 bases and J dropped 0; count of bases not matched to a gene: 5. Germline CDR1 SGHRS, CDR2 YFSETQ. The length of the CDR3 is 15 residues. The CDR3 DNA is TGCGCCAGCAGCTCTAGGGGACAGACTAACTATGGCTACACCTTC. It yields the protein CASSSRGQTNYGYTF.

Comment on this clone: Other DNA sequences of this sample code for an identical CDR3. The chain combines TRBV4-1 with TRBJ1-2, with D unresolved. From germline, CDR1 is MGHRA and CDR2 YSYEKL. Trimming shortened V by 0 bases and J by 2 bases, and 7 bases separated the two germline ends. The CDR3 is 14 residues long. The CDR3 sequence: CASSQETGNYGYTF. The CDR3 region has the DNA TGCGCCAGCAGCCAAGAGACGGGAAACTATGGCTACACCTTC.

V is TRBV5-4 and J is TRBJ2-3, with unresolved D. Trimming cost V 2 bases and J 1 base, with 5 bases left between them. The CDR3 extends over 13 amino acids. Germline V lookup: CDR1 SGHNT, CDR2 YYREEE (reference sequence). The CDR3 spells CASSFFGTDTQYF. The CDR3 DNA is TGTGCCAGCAGCTTTTTCGGCACAGATACGCAGTATTTT.

This chain links TRBV15 with TRBJ1-1; D call uncertain. The CDR3 extends over 15 amino acids. The germline gives CDR1 LNHNV, CDR2 YYDKDF (reference sequence). V was shortened by 0 bases and J by 1 base, with 9 bases between the two germline ends. The CDR3 spells CATSRDVAKNTEAFF. The CDR3 region has the DNA TGTGCCACCAGCAGAGATGTGGCGAAGAACACTGAAGCTTTCTTT.

The chain combines TRBV2 with TRBJ2-7; 10 bases fit TRBD1. The J segment lost 1 base and the V segment lost 9 bases, leaving 6 bases of the junction unmatched. Per germline, CDR1 SNHLY and CDR2 FYNNEI. There are 14 residues in the CDR3. CDR3 sequence reads: CARELGQGSYEQYF. Written as DNA, the CDR3 is TGTGCCAGGGAACTGGGACAGGGGTCCTACGAGCAGTACTTC.